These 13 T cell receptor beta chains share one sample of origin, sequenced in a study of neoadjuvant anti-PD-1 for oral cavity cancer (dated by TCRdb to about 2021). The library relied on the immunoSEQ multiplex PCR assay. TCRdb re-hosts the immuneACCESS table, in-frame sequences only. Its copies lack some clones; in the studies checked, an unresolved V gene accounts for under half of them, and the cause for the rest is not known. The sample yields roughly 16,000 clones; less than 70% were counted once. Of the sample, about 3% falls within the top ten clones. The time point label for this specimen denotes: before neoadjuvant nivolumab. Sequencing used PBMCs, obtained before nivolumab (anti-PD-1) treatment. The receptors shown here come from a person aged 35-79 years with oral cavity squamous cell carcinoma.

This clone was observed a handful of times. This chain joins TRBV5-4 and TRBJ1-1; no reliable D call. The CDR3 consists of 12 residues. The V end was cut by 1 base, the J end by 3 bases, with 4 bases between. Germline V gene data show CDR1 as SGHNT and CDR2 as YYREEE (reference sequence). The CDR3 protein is CASSLRDTEAFF. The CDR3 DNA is TGTGCCAGCAGCTTGAGGGACACTGAAGCTTTCTTT. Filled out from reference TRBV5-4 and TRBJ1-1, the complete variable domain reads ETGVTQSPTHLIKTRGQQVTLRCSSQSGHNTVSWYQQALGQGPQFIFQYYREEENGRGNFPPRFSGLQFPNYSSELNVNALELDDSALYLCASSLRDTEAFFGQGTRLTVV.

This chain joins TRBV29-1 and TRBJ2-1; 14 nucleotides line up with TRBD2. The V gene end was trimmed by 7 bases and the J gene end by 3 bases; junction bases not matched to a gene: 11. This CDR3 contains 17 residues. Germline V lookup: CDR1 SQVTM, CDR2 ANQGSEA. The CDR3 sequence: CSAVTSGRGAVYNEQFF. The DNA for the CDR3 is TGCAGCGCCGTGACTAGCGGGAGGGGAGCTGTCTACAATGAGCAGTTCTTC.

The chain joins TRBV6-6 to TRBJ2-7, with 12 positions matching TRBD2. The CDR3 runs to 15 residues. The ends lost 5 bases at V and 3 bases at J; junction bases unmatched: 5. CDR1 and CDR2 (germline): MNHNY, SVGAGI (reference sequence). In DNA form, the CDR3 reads TGTGCCAGCAGTCAGGGGACTAGCGGGCTCTACGAGCAGTACTTC. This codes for CASSQGTSGLYEQYF.

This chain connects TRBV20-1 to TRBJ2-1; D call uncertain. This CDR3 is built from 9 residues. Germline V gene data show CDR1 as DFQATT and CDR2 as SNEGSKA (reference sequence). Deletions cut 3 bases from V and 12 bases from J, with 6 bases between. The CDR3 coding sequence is TGCAGTGCTAGGCTCCCGCAGTTCTTC. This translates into CSARLPQFF.

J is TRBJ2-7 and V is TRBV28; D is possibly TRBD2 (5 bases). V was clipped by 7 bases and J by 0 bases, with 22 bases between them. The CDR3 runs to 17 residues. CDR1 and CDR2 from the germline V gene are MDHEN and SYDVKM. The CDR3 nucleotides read TGTGCCAGCATCTCCCGGGGTGGAGTCGTCCGCTCCTACGAGCAGTACTTC. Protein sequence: CASISRGGVVRSYEQYF.

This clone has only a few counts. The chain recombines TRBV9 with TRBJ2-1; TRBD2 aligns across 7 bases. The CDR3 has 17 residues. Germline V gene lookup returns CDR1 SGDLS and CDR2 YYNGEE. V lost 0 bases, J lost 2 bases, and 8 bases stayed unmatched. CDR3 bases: TGTGCCAGCAGCGTAGCTCTGGCGGGAGCTCCCTACAATGAGCAGTTCTTC. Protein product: CASSVALAGAPYNEQFF.

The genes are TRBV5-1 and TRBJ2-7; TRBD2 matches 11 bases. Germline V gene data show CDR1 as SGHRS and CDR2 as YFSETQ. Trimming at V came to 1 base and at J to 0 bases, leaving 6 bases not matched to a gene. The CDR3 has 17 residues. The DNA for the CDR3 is TGCGCCAGCAGCTTGCGGCTAGCGGGAGGAGCCTCCTACGAGCAGTACTTC. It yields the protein CASSLRLAGGASYEQYF.

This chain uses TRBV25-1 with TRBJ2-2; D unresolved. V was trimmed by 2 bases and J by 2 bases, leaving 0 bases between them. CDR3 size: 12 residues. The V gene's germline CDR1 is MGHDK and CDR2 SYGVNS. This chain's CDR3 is CASSENTGELFF. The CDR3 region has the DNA TGTGCCAGCAGTGAAAACACCGGGGAGCTGTTTTTT.

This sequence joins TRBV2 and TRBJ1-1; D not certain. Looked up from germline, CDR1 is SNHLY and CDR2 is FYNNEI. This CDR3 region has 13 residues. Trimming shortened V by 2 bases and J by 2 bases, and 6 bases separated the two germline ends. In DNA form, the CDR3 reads TGTGCCAGCAGTGAATTGGGTAACACTGAAGCTTTCTTT. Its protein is CASSELGNTEAFF.

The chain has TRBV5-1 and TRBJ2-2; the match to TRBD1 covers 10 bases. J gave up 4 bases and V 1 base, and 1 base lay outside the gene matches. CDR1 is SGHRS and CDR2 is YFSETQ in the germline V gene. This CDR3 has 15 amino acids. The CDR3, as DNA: TGCGCCAGCAGCTTGAGGACAGGGGGCACCGGGGAGCTGTTTTTT. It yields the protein CASSLRTGGTGELFF. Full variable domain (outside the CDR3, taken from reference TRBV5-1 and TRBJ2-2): KAGVTQTPRYLIKTRGQQVTLSCSPISGHRSVSWYQQTPGQGLQFLFEYFSETQRNKGNFPGRFSGRQFSNSRSEMNVSTLELGDSALYLCASSLRTGGTGELFFGEGSRLTVL.

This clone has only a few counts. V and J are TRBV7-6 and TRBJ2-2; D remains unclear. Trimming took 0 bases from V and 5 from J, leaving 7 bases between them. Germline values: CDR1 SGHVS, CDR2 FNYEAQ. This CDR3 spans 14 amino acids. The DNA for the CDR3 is TGTGCCAGCAGCTTAGCGAGAAGTACCGGGGAGCTGTTTTTT. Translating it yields CASSLARSTGELFF.

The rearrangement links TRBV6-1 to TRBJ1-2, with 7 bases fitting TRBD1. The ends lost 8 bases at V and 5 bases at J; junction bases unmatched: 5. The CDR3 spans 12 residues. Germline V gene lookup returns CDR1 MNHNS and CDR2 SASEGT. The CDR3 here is CASHQGGYGYTF. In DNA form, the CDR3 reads TGTGCCAGCCATCAGGGGGGGTATGGCTACACCTTC.

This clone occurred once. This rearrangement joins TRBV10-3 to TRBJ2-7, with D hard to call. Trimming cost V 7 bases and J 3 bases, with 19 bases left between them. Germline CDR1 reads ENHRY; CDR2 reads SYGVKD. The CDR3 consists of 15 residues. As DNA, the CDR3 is TGTGCCATCAACCCGACGGACGTACCTATCTACGAGCAGTACTTC. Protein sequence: CAINPTDVPIYEQYF.